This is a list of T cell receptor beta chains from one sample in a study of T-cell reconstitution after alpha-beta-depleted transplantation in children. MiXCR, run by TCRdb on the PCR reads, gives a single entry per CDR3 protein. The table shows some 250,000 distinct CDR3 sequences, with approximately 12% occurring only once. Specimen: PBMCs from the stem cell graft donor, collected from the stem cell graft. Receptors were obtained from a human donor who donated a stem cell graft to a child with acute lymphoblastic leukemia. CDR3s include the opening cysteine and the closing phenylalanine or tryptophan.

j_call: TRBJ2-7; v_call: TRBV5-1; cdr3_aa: CASSLPGHTYEQYF
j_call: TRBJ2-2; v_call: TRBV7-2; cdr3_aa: CASSLKGGSTGELFF
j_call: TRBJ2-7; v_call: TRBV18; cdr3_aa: CASSPQGATSYEQYF
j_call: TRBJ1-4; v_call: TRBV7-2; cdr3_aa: CASSLARRPSHEKLFF
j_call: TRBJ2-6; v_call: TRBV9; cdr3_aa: CASSPGPGANVLTF
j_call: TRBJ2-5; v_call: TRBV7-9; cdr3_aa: CASSQGGVEETQYF
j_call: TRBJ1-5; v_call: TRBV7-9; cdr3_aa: CASSLGRGMRNQPQHF
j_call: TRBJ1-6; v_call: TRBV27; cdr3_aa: CASSYRPGSNSPLHF
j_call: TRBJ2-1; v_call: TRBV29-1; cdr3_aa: CSSVGLGNEQFF
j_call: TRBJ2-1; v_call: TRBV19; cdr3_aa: CASSPGSPNEEQFF